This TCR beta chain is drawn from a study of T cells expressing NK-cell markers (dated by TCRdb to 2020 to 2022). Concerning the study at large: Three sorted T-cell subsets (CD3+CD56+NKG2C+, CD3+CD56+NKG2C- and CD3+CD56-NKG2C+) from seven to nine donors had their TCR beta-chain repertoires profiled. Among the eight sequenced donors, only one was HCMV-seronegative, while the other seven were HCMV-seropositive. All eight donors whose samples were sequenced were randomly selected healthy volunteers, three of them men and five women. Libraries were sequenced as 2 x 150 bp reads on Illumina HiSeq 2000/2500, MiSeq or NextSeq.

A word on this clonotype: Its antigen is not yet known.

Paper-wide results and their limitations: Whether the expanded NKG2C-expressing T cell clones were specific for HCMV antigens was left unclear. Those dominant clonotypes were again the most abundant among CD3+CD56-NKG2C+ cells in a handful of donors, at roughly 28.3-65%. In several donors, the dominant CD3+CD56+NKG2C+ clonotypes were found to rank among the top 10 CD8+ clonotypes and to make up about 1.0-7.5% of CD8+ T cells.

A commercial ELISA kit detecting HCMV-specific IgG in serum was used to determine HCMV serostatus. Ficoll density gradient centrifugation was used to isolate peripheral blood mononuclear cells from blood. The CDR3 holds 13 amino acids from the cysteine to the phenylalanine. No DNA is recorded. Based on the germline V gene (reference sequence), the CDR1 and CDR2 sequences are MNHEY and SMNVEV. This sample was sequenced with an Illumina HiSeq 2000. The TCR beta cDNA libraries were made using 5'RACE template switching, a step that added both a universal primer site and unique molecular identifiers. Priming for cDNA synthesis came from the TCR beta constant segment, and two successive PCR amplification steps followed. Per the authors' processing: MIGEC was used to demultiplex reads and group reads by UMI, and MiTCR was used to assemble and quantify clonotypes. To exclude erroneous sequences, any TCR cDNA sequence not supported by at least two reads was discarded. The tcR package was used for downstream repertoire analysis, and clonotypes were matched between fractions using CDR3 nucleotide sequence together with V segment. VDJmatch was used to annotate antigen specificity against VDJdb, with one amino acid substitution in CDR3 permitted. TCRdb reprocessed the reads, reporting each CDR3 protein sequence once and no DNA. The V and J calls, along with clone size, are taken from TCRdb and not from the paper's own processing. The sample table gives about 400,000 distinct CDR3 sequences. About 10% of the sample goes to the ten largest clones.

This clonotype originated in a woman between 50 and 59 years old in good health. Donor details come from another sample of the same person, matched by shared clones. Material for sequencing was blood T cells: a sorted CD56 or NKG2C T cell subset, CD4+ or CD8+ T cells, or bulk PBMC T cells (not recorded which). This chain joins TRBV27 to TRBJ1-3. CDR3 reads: CASISKPGNTIYF.